Below, 29 T cell receptor beta chains from the same sample are listed, as sequenced in a study of blood T cell repertoires in COVID-19. TCRdb's copy holds only in-frame clones and misses some; the assay was immunoSEQ multiplex PCR. The sample has around 290,000 clones, about 87% seen once. The sample was peripheral blood. The receptors were gathered from a woman aged 45 to 65 who had recovered from COVID-19.

V gene TRBV19 combines with J gene TRBJ2-1; TRBD2 agrees at 15 bases. CDR1 is LNHDA and CDR2 is SQIVND in the germline V gene (reference sequence). The V and J ends lost 4 bases and 4 bases, in that order; junction bases with no gene match: 5. CDR3 size: 17 residues. CDR3 residues: CASSTPGLAGGYNEQFF. CDR3 DNA: TGTGCCAGTAGTACCCCGGGACTAGCGGGGGGTTACAATGAGCAGTTCTTC.

The genes are TRBV6-1 and TRBJ1-3; D is perhaps TRBD1 (5 bases). Per the germline V gene, CDR1 is MNHNS and CDR2 is SASEGT. With 0 bases removed from V and 4 bases from J, the gap between germline ends came to 10 bases. The CDR3 loop spans 15 amino acids. The CDR3 spells CASSEAKGPGNTIYF. For the CDR3, the DNA is TGTGCCAGCAGTGAAGCTAAGGGGCCAGGAAACACCATATATTTT.

V is TRBV6-5 and J is TRBJ1-1; D is unclear. This CDR3 has 14 amino acids. Germline-derived CDR1 and CDR2 are MNHEY and SVGAGI. V lost 8 bases and J lost 1, with 14 bases in between. CDR3 nucleotides: TGTGCCAGCTTTAGGAGCAACCGGAACACTGAAGCTTTCTTT. It is translated as CASFRSNRNTEAFF.

The CDR3 region has the DNA TGTGCCAGCAGTTTTTCTACCTACGAGCAGTACTTC. This gives the protein CASSFSTYEQYF. The chain carries TRBV12-3 or TRBV12-4 and TRBJ2-7; D unresolved. This CDR3 is built from 12 residues. Trimming stripped 3 bases from V and 2 bases from J, with 5 bases between.

This chain links TRBV6-5 with TRBJ1-2; 7 nucleotides align to TRBD1. Germline V gene data show CDR1 as MNHEY and CDR2 as SVGAGI. The CDR3 runs to 13 residues. With V trimmed by 8 bases and J by 2 bases, 5 bases remained unmatched. The CDR3 DNA follows: TGTGCCAGCGCCGGGACAGTAAACTATGGCTACACCTTC. It translates to CASAGTVNYGYTF.

The chain joins TRBV30 to TRBJ2-5; 11 nucleotides align to TRBD1. Germline V lookup: CDR1 GTSNPN, CDR2 SVGIG (reference sequence). V gave up 0 bases and J gave up 6 bases; unmatched junction bases: 6. The CDR3 sequence is 15 residues long. CDR3 sequence: CAWSVVGQGAQTQYF. CDR3 coding DNA: TGTGCCTGGAGTGTTGTAGGACAGGGGGCGCAGACCCAGTACTTC.

This chain connects TRBV5-1 to TRBJ1-1, with 7 bases that match TRBD1. Per the germline V gene, CDR1 is SGHRS and CDR2 is YFSETQ. This CDR3 is 13 amino acids long. Unmatched junction bases numbered 10, after V lost 7 bases and J lost 7 bases. The CDR3 DNA is TGCGCCAGCGCCGACAGGGTTTGGGGTGAAGCTTTCTTT. Its translation: CASADRVWGEAFF.

The chain carries TRBV9 and TRBJ2-5; 10 nucleotides line up with TRBD1. Germline V gene data show CDR1 as SGDLS and CDR2 as YYNGEE. V dropped 2 bases and J dropped 5; count of bases not matched to a gene: 3. This CDR3 has 14 residues. CDR3 DNA sequence: TGTGCCAGCAGCGTTGACAGGGGGCTGGAGACCCAGTACTTC. Protein product: CASSVDRGLETQYF.

The chain joins TRBV5-6 to TRBJ2-1; 9 bases fit TRBD1. V trimming: 2 bases; J trimming: 3 bases; junction bases outside the gene matches: 6. This CDR3 region has 16 residues. Germline V gene data show CDR1 as SGHDT and CDR2 as YYEEEE. CDR3 nucleotides: TGTGCCAGCAGCTTTTTGACAGGGGGAGACTACAATGAGCAGTTCTTC. It is translated as CASSFLTGGDYNEQFF.

This clone has a handful of counts. The J gene is TRBJ1-2, the V gene TRBV14; D call uncertain. The germline V gene encodes CDR1 SGHDN and CDR2 FVKESK. This CDR3 comprises 12 residues. With 1 base removed from V and 5 bases from J, the gap between germline ends came to 5 bases. The chain's CDR3 is CASSQVNYGYTF. For the CDR3, the DNA is TGTGCCAGCAGCCAAGTCAATTATGGCTACACCTTC.

The V and J genes are TRBV12-1 and TRBJ2-5; the DNA was not used to check the table's D call, TRBD2. TRBV12-1 is given as a pseudogene. The CDR3 sequence is 15 residues long. CDR3 coding DNA: TGTGCCAGCAGACCTCTAGCGGGGGGGCACGAGACCCAGTACTTC. Amino acid sequence: CASRPLAGGHETQYF.

This clone has just a few counts. V gene TRBV5-1 combines with J gene TRBJ1-1, with D possibly matching TRBD1 (6 bases). Trimming removed 3 bases from V and 0 bases from J, with 9 bases in between. Germline-derived CDR1 and CDR2 are SGHRS and YFSETQ. This CDR3 region has 14 residues. In DNA, the CDR3 is TGCGCCAGCAGCTGGGGGCCGCTGAACACTGAAGCTTTCTTT. It yields the protein CASSWGPLNTEAFF.

The CDR3 loop is CASRWTSGRDIYNEQFF. DNA for the CDR3: TGTGCCAGCAGATGGACTAGCGGGAGGGATATTTACAATGAGCAGTTCTTC. The chain carries TRBV28 and TRBJ2-1, with 15 bases identical to TRBD2. Germline V CDR1 and CDR2: MDHEN, SYDVKM. The ends lost 6 bases at V and 4 bases at J; junction bases unmatched: 7. CDR3 length: 17 residues.

Only one count was recorded for this clone. The chain has TRBV27 and TRBJ2-2; 13 bases agree with TRBD2. The CDR3 spans 16 residues. Looked up from germline, CDR1 is MNHEY and CDR2 is SMNVEV (reference sequence). V was clipped by 7 bases and J by 2 bases; unmatched bases: 4. This CDR3 reads CASMGLAGLNTGELFF. Here the CDR3 DNA reads TGTGCCAGCATGGGACTAGCGGGACTAAACACCGGGGAGCTGTTTTTT.

The rearrangement joins TRBV28 to TRBJ2-7; D possibly corresponds to TRBD1 (5 bases). Germline assignment: CDR1 MDHEN and CDR2 SYDVKM. The CDR3 totals 14 residues. V lost 5 bases and J lost 0, with 11 bases in between. The CDR3 coding sequence is TGTGCCAGCAGTCCCCAGGGTAGCTCCTACGAGCAGTACTTC. It yields the protein CASSPQGSSYEQYF.

The rearrangement joins TRBV28 to TRBJ1-2; D might be TRBD1 (6 bases). V shed 6 bases and J shed 4 bases, with 12 bases lying between them. CDR3 length: 13 amino acids. CDR1 is MDHEN, CDR2 SYDVKM, per germline. The CDR3 loop reads CASRVGGAYGYTF. The CDR3 region has the DNA TGTGCCAGCAGGGTAGGGGGGGCCTATGGCTACACCTTC.

The DNA for the CDR3 is TGCGCCAGCAGCTTGGCGGGGGGATCTCAGCCCCAGCATTTT. Translating it yields CASSLAGGSQPQHF. This chain joins TRBV5-1 and TRBJ1-5; the D gene is possibly TRBD1 (5 bases). Trimming shortened V by 0 bases and J by 6 bases, and 10 bases separated the two germline ends. Germline lookup yields CDR1 SGHRS and CDR2 YFSETQ. The CDR3 length is 14 residues.

V usage is TRBV28 and J usage is TRBJ2-7; 10 bases fit TRBD1. The CDR3 covers 15 residues. J was trimmed by 5 bases and V by 2 bases; bases with no gene match: 6. Per germline, CDR1 MDHEN and CDR2 SYDVKM. The CDR3: CASSLTPGTGDEQYF. In nucleotides, the CDR3 is TGTGCCAGCAGTTTAACCCCTGGGACAGGGGACGAGCAGTACTTC. Combining the CDR3 with reference TRBV28 and TRBJ2-7 gives the whole variable domain DVKVTQSSRYLVKRTGEKVFLECVQDMDHENMFWYRQDPGLGLRLIYFSYDVKMKEKGDIPEGYSVSREKKERFSLILESASTNQTSMYLCASSLTPGTGDEQYFGPGTRLTVT.

The rearrangement joins TRBV27 to TRBJ1-5, with D possibly TRBD1 on 6 matching bases. Germline V gene lookup returns CDR1 MNHEY and CDR2 SMNVEV (reference sequence). The ends were cut back, 4 bases at V and 6 bases at J, with 10 bases in the middle. CDR3 length equals 13 residues. CDR3 nucleotide sequence: TGTGCCAGCAGTTCAAGAGGGGGTCAGCCCCAGCATTTT. As protein: CASSSRGGQPQHF.

The genes are TRBV5-1 and TRBJ1-1, with TRBD1 as a possible D gene (6 bases). The germline V and J ends were trimmed by 4 bases and 1 base, with 11 bases remaining between them. CDR3 length equals 14 residues. Germline V CDR1 and CDR2: SGHRS, YFSETQ. The CDR3, as DNA: TGCGCCAGCAGCAGAATGGGACAGAACACTGAAGCTTTCTTT. Translated: CASSRMGQNTEAFF.

The CDR3 region has the DNA TGTGCCAGCAGCTTAGCTGAGAGGAACACTGAAGCTTTCTTT. Its translation: CASSLAERNTEAFF. The chain is built from TRBV7-2 and TRBJ1-1; no firm D call. This CDR3 region has 14 residues. V lost 0 bases to trimming and J lost 1 base, with 6 bases between them. The germline V gene encodes CDR1 SGHTA and CDR2 FQGNSA.

The V gene is TRBV11-3, the J gene TRBJ1-5; D may be TRBD1 (6 bases). The CDR3 has 19 amino acids. In germline, CDR1 is SGHNT, CDR2 YENEEA. The germline V and J ends were trimmed by 2 bases and 6 bases, with 26 bases remaining between them. The CDR3 region has the DNA TGTGCCAGCAGCTTACTGGCGGGGGCAGGGGCGCCGGATGGTCAGCCCCAGCATTTT. It translates to CASSLLAGAGAPDGQPQHF.

This clone was counted a few times. The V gene is TRBV6-1, the J gene TRBJ1-2; weak D call: TRBD1 (5 bases). The CDR3 consists of 15 residues. Germline V CDR1 and CDR2: MNHNS, SASEGT. V lost 0 bases and J lost 0, with 8 bases in between. The CDR3 spells CASSEATGPNYGYTF. The CDR3 region has the DNA TGTGCCAGCAGTGAAGCTACAGGTCCTAACTATGGCTACACCTTC.

The chain uses TRBV7-3 and TRBJ2-7; D is ambiguous. Trimming removed 2 bases from V and 6 bases from J, with 17 bases in between. CDR3 length: 15 residues. Germline values: CDR1 SGHTA, CDR2 FQGTGA. The CDR3 spells CASSLWAERPSEQYF. The CDR3 DNA reads as TGTGCCAGCAGCTTATGGGCAGAAAGACCCTCCGAGCAGTACTTC.

This clone has a count of ten or more. The genes are TRBV7-9 and TRBJ1-2; 8 nucleotides agree with TRBD1. Germline V lookup: CDR1 SEHNR, CDR2 FQNEAQ (reference sequence). V dropped 5 bases and J dropped 8; count of bases not matched to a gene: 13. The length of the CDR3 is 15 residues. Here the CDR3 DNA reads TGTGCCAGCAGCACGACAGGGGTTTCCCTGGGGGGCTACACCTTC. Residues: CASSTTGVSLGGYTF.

The V and J genes are TRBV30 and TRBJ2-1; TRBD2 matches 10 bases. The trim removed 1 base at V and 15 bases at J, leaving 12 bases unmatched. Germline V gene data show CDR1 as GTSNPN and CDR2 as SVGIG (reference sequence). The CDR3 has 14 residues. The CDR3 reads CAWSGGTSAFRLFF. The CDR3 DNA is TGTGCCTGGAGTGGGGGGACTAGCGCATTTAGGCTGTTCTTC.

V is TRBV12-3 or TRBV12-4 and J is TRBJ1-1; D gene uncertain. Trimming took off 6 bases at V and 11 bases at J, with 16 bases between the two ends. The CDR3 runs 12 residues. The CDR3 sequence: CASSRKSFEAFF. CDR3 DNA sequence: TGTGCCAGCAGCCGCAAGAGCTTTGAGGCTTTCTTT.

The chain uses TRBV27 and TRBJ1-2; D might be TRBD1 (6 bases). This CDR3 contains 14 residues. CDR1 is MNHEY, CDR2 SMNVEV, per germline (reference sequence). The V end lost 5 bases, the J end lost 7 bases, and 17 bases lay between the germline ends. The CDR3 loop reads CASSRATGLSGYTF. For the CDR3, the DNA is TGTGCCAGCAGTAGGGCGACAGGACTTTCTGGCTACACCTTC.

This clone was seen just once. V usage is TRBV5-1 and J usage is TRBJ2-5; 9 nucleotides align to TRBD2. The CDR3 is made up of 14 amino acids. Germline assignment: CDR1 SGHRS and CDR2 YFSETQ. The V and J ends lost 2 bases and 5 bases, in that order; junction bases with no gene match: 4. CDR3: CASSLPSGEETQYF. The DNA of the CDR3 is TGCGCCAGCAGCTTACCTAGCGGGGAGGAGACCCAGTACTTC.